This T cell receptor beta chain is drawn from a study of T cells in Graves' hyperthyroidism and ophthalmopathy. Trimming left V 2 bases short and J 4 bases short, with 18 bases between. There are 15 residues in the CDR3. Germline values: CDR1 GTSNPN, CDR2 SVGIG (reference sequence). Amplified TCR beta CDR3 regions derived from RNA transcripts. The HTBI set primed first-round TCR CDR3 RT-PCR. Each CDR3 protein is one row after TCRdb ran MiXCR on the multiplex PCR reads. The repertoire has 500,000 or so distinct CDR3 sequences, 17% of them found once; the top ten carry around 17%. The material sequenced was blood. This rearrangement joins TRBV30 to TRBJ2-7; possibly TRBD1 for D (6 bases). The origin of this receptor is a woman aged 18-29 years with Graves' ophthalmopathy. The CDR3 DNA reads TGTGCCTGGAGTAGGAAGCCCAGGGGAATTTACGAGCAGTACTTC. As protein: CAWSRKPRGIYEQYF.